The 6 T cell receptor beta chains below come from one sample, sequenced in a study of blood T cell repertoires in COVID-19. Generated by immunoSEQ multiplex PCR, the TCRdb table keeps only in-frame clones and is missing some. The sample consists of roughly 100,000 clones, about 80% of them appearing once. The source material was peripheral blood. The receptors come from a woman aged 80 or older with active or convalescent COVID-19.

This chain joins TRBV3-1 (or the pseudogene TRBV3-2) and TRBJ2-7, with 12 bases lining up with TRBD1. CDR1 is LGHDT and CDR2 is YNNKEL in the germline V gene (reference sequence). The CDR3 has 14 amino acids. The J segment lost 7 bases and the V segment lost 4 bases, leaving 5 bases of the junction unmatched. The CDR3 DNA is TGTGCCAGCAGCCGGGGACAGGGGGCGTGGGAGCAGTACTTC. Protein sequence: CASSRGQGAWEQYF.

Here the CDR3 DNA reads TGTGCCAGCAGCAATACAGGGTATCGGACAGATACGCAGTATTTT. Translating it yields CASSNTGYRTDTQYF. This chain connects TRBV5-4 to TRBJ2-3, with D possibly matching TRBD1 (6 bases). CDR3 size: 15 residues. Per the germline V gene, CDR1 is SGHNT and CDR2 is YYREEE (reference sequence). Trimming pared 4 bases from V and 3 bases from J, leaving 15 bases between.

The V gene is TRBV6-5, the J gene TRBJ1-3; 7 bases align to TRBD1. Germline V gives CDR1 MNHEY, CDR2 SVGAGI. The CDR3 is 16 residues long. J gave up 1 base and V 4 bases, and 7 bases lay outside the gene matches. CDR3 residues: CASSFLTGPSGNTIYF. In DNA form, the CDR3 reads TGTGCCAGCAGTTTTTTGACAGGGCCGTCTGGAAACACCATATATTTT.

The rearrangement links TRBV24-1 to TRBJ1-2, with D possibly matching TRBD1 (6 bases). The length of the CDR3 is 14 residues. Trimming left V 5 bases short and J 5 bases short, with 14 bases between. CDR1 is KGHDR and CDR2 is SFDVKD in the germline V gene. The CDR3 nucleotides are TGTGCCACCAGTGCTGACAGGCACCCTTATGGCTACACCTTC. Translation: CATSADRHPYGYTF.

The chain recombines TRBV5-4 with TRBJ1-3; TRBD1 matches at 9 bases. The CDR3 sequence is 15 residues long. CDR1 is SGHNT, CDR2 YYREEE, per germline (reference sequence). Trimming cost V 1 base and J 4 bases; bases outside gene matches: 3. The CDR3, as DNA: TGTGCCAGCAGCTTGCGAGGACAGGGGGGAAACACCATATATTTT. It encodes CASSLRGQGGNTIYF.

This clone was picked up a small number of times. The chain links TRBV7-9 to TRBJ1-1, with D uncertain. This CDR3 comprises 15 residues. V was trimmed by 5 bases and J by 0 bases, leaving 13 bases between them. CDR1 is SEHNR, CDR2 FQNEAQ, per germline (reference sequence). CDR3 nucleotides: TGTGCCAGCAGCGCACCCGAAGCGGTGAACACTGAAGCTTTCTTT. It is translated as CASSAPEAVNTEAFF.